This entry describes one T cell receptor beta chain. What it binds is not known. Data came from immunoSEQ multiplex PCR; TCRdb stores just in-frame clones and leaves some out. The sample carries about 99,000 clones, approximately 94% recorded once. The CDR3 spans 19 residues. Looked up from germline, CDR1 is SNHLY and CDR2 is FYNNEI. V shed 4 bases and J 0 bases; nucleotides not matched to a gene: 14. The entry originates in a study of graft-versus-host responses after intestinal transplantation. The V and J genes are TRBV2 and TRBJ2-1; 8 bases line up with TRBD2. The clonotype was recovered from a human donor who received an intestinal transplant. The specimen was unstimulated CD8+ T cells sorted from spleen or lymph node cells, collected before intestinal transplant. CDR3 sequence: CASSVFRGGPSLSYNEQFF. CDR3 nucleotides: TGTGCCAGCAGTGTTTTCCGCGGGGGGCCCTCCCTCTCCTACAATGAGCAGTTCTTC.